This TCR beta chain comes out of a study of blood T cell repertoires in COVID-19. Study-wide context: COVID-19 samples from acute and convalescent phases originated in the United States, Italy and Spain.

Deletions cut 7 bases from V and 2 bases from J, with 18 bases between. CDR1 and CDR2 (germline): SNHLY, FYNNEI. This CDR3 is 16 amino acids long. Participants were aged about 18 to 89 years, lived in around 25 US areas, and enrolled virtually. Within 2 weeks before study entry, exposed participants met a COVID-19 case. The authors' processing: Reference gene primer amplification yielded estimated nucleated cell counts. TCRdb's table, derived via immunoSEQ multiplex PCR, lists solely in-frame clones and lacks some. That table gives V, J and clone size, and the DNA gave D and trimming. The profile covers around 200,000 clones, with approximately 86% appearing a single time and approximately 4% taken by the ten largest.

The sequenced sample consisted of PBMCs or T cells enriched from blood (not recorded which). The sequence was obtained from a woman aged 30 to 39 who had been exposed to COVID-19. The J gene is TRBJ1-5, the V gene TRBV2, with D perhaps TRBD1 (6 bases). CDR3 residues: CASTVEQGRGNQPQHF. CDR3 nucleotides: TGTGCCAGCACGGTCGAACAGGGTCGGGGCAATCAGCCCCAGCATTTT.